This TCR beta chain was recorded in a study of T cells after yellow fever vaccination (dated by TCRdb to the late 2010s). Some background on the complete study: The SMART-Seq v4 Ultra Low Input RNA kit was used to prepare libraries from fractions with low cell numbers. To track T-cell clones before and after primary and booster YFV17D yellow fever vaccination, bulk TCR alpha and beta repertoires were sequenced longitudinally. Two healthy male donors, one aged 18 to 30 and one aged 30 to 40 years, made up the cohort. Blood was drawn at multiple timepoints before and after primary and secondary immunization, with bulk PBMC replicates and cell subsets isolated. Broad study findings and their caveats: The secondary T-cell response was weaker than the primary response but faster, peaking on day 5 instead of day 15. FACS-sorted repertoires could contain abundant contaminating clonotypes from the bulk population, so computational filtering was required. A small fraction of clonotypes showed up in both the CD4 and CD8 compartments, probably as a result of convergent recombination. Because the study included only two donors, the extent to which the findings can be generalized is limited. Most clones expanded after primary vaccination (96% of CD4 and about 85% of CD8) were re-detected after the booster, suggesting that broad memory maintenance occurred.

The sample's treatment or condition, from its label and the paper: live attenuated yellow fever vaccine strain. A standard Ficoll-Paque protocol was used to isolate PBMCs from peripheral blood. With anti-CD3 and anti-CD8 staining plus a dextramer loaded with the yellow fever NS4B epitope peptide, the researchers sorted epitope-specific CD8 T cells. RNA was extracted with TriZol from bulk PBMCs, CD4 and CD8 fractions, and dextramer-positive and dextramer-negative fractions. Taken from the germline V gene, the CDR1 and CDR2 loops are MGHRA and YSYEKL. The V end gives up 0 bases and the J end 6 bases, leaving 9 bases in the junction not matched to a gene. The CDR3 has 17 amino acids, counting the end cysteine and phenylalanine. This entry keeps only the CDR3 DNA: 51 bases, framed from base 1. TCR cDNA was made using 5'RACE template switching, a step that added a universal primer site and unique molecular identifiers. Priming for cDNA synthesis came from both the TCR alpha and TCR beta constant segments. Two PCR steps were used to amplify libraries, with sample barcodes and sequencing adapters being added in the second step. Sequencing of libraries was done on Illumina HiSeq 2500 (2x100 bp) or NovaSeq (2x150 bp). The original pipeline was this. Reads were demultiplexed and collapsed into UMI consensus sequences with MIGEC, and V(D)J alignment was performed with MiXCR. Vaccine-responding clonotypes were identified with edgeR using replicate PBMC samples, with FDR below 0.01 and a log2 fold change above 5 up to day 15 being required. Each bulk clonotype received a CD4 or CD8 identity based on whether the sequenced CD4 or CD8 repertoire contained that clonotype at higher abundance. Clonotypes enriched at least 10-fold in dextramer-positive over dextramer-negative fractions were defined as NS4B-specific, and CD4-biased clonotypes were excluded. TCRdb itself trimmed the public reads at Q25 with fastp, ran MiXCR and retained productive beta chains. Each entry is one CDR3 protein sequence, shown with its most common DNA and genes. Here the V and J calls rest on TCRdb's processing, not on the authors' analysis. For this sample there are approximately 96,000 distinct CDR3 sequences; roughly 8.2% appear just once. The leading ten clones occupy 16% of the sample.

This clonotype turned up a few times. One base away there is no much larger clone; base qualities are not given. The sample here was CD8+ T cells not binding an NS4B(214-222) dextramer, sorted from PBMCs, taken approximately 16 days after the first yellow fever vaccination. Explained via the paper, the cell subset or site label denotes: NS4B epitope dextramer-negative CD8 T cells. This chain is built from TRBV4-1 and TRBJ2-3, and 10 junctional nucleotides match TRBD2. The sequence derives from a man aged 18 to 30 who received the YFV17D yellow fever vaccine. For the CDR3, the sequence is CASSQETVASGGDTQYF. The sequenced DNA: TGCGCCAGCAGCCAAGAGACCGTCGCTAGCGGGGGCGATACGCAGTATTTT.